Following are 27 T cell receptor beta chains from one sample sequenced in a study of blood T cell repertoires in COVID-19. Assay: immunoSEQ multiplex PCR; the TCRdb copy retains only in-frame clones and omits some. Of around 150,000 clones listed, roughly 86% are singletons. The source material was peripheral blood. The source is a man younger than 35 with acute or convalescent COVID-19.

The V call is TRBV29-1, the J call TRBJ1-1, with 9 bases that match TRBD1. The CDR3 length is 13 residues. The germline gives CDR1 SQVTM, CDR2 ANQGSEA. Unmatched junction bases numbered 4, after V lost 7 bases and J lost 1 base. The CDR3 nucleotides are TGCAGCGGGACGACAGGGGGGAACACTGAAGCTTTCTTT. The encoded protein is CSGTTGGNTEAFF.

The CDR3 region is CASSQDRFAQETQYF. CDR3 DNA sequence: TGCGCCAGCAGCCAAGACAGGTTTGCCCAAGAGACCCAGTACTTC. The rearrangement links TRBV4-1 to TRBJ2-5; D call uncertain. CDR1 is MGHRA, CDR2 YSYEKL, per germline. Trimming left V 0 bases short and J 1 base short, with 9 bases between. The CDR3 consists of 15 residues.

The chain joins TRBV15 to TRBJ1-6, with TRBD1 matching 9 bases. V lost 8 bases, J lost 0 bases, and 5 bases stayed unmatched. This CDR3 has 16 amino acids. Germline V lookup: CDR1 LNHNV, CDR2 YYDKDF (reference sequence). This CDR3 is CATRTGDSSYNSPLHF. The CDR3 DNA reads TGTGCCACCCGGACAGGGGATAGCTCCTATAATTCACCCCTCCACTTT.

The genes are TRBV6-5 and TRBJ2-6; no reliable D call. The CDR3 has 14 amino acids. Germline assignment: CDR1 MNHEY and CDR2 SVGAGI. V was clipped by 6 bases and J by 2 bases, with 8 bases between them. CDR3 nucleotide sequence: TGTGCCAGCAGATTGACTGCTGGGGCCAACGTCCTGACTTTC. It yields the protein CASRLTAGANVLTF.

Points on this clone: The same CDR3 arises from other DNA sequences in this sample as well. The V and J genes are TRBV2 and TRBJ2-1, with TRBD1 matching over 7 bases. V gave up 2 bases and J gave up 2 bases; unmatched junction bases: 0. CDR1 and CDR2 from the germline V gene are SNHLY and FYNNEI. The CDR3 has 14 residues. The CDR3 sequence is CASSEQGAYNEQFF. As DNA, the CDR3 is TGTGCCAGCAGTGAACAGGGGGCCTACAATGAGCAGTTCTTC. The variable domain in full, completed from reference TRBV2 and TRBJ2-1, reads EPEVTQTPSHQVTQMGQEVILRCVPISNHLYFYWYRQILGQKVEFLVSFYNNEISEKSEIFDDQFSVERPDGSNFTLKIRSTKLEDSAMYFCASSEQGAYNEQFFGPGTRLTVL.

The V and J genes are TRBV4-1 and TRBJ1-4; 8 bases fit TRBD1. V trimming: 1 base; J trimming: 8 bases; junction bases outside the gene matches: 9. Germline V gene lookup returns CDR1 MGHRA and CDR2 YSYEKL. There are 16 residues in the CDR3. CDR3 sequence: CASSQAGTGGREKLFF. DNA for the CDR3: TGCGCCAGCAGCCAAGCGGGGACAGGTGGAAGAGAAAAACTGTTTTTT.

The CDR3 protein is CASSLGSGFSSPLHF. Here the CDR3 DNA reads TGTGCCAGCAGCTTAGGATCAGGGTTTTCTTCACCCCTCCACTTT. V is TRBV7-6 and J is TRBJ1-6; a possible D gene is TRBD1 (5 bases). Trimming pared 1 base from V and 9 bases from J, leaving 13 bases between. CDR3 length equals 15 residues. Germline values: CDR1 SGHVS, CDR2 FNYEAQ. Looking up the rest from reference TRBV7-6 and TRBJ1-6 gives the full variable domain: GAGVSQSPRYKVTKRGQDVALRCDPISGHVSLYWYRQALGQGPEFLTYFNYEAQQDKSGLPNDRFSAERPEGSISTLTIQRTEQRDSAMYRCASSLGSGFSSPLHFGNGTRLTVT.

This chain links TRBV5-1 with TRBJ2-3, with D tentatively TRBD1 (6 bases). The ends were cut back, 4 bases at V and 6 bases at J, with 12 bases in the middle. Germline CDR1 reads SGHRS; CDR2 reads YFSETQ. The CDR3 has 13 amino acids. The CDR3 loop reads CASSGQGRDTQYF. CDR3 nucleotide sequence: TGCGCCAGCAGCGGGCAGGGGCGTGATACGCAGTATTTT.

The genes are TRBV28 and TRBJ1-4; the D gene is possibly TRBD1 (5 bases). With 2 bases removed from V and 8 bases from J, the gap between germline ends came to 12 bases. Germline CDR1 MDHEN, CDR2 SYDVKM. This CDR3 spans 14 amino acids. CDR3 region: CASSLKGEEEKLFF. As DNA, the CDR3 is TGTGCCAGCAGTTTAAAAGGGGAAGAGGAAAAACTGTTTTTT.

The chain is built from TRBV4-2 and TRBJ2-2; 10 nucleotides line up with TRBD2. The CDR3 covers 18 residues. The J segment lost 4 bases and the V segment lost 1 base, leaving 9 bases of the junction unmatched. Germline lookup yields CDR1 LGHNA and CDR2 YNFKEQ. As DNA, the CDR3 is TGTGCCAGCAGCCAAGGGGGTCTAGCGGGGGAGGGCACCGGGGAGCTGTTTTTT. Encoded protein: CASSQGGLAGEGTGELFF.

This chain joins TRBV6-4 and TRBJ2-7; 10 nucleotides line up with TRBD2. Looked up from germline, CDR1 is MRHNA and CDR2 is SNTAGT. Unmatched junction bases numbered 5, after V lost 6 bases and J lost 0 bases. There are 15 residues in the CDR3. For the CDR3, the DNA is TGTGCCAGCAGCCCCACTAGCGGGGCCTCCTACGAGCAGTACTTC. It is translated as CASSPTSGASYEQYF.

The chain recombines TRBV14 with TRBJ2-3; 9 nucleotides agree with TRBD2. Germline V gives CDR1 SGHDN, CDR2 FVKESK. Trimming at V came to 0 bases and at J to 9 bases, leaving 4 bases not matched to a gene. The CDR3 contains 14 residues. CDR3 region: CASSQELGLATQYF. The CDR3 DNA follows: TGTGCCAGCAGCCAAGAATTGGGACTAGCAACGCAGTATTTT.

This rearrangement joins TRBV2 to TRBJ2-7, with D perhaps TRBD2 (6 bases). Germline V lookup: CDR1 SNHLY, CDR2 FYNNEI. V dropped 4 bases and J dropped 12 bases, with 19 bases sitting between them. This CDR3 contains 13 residues. CDR3 bases: TGTGCCAGCAGTGTTATGAGAACGGGGGAGTGGTACGTC. Protein product: CASSVMRTGEWYV.

The chain couples TRBV28 to TRBJ2-2; 10 positions match TRBD1. Trimming at V came to 7 bases and at J to 4 bases, leaving 6 bases not matched to a gene. From germline, CDR1 is MDHEN and CDR2 SYDVKM. This CDR3 is 15 amino acids long. This CDR3 reads CASNDRGRGTGELFF. The CDR3 DNA reads TGTGCCAGCAACGACAGGGGGCGCGGCACCGGGGAGCTGTTTTTT.

On this clone: Other DNA sequences in the sample encode the same CDR3. The V and J genes are TRBV7-9 and TRBJ2-5; D is unclear. Germline CDR1 reads SEHNR; CDR2 reads FQNEAQ (reference sequence). Trimming pared 2 bases from V and 1 base from J, leaving 2 bases between. The CDR3 spans 12 residues. CDR3 nucleotides: TGTGCCAGCAGCTTACTCCAAGAGACCCAGTACTTC. Translating it yields CASSLLQETQYF. The entire variable domain, with the rest obtained from reference TRBV7-9 and TRBJ2-5, is as follows: DTGVSQNPRHKITKRGQNVTFRCDPISEHNRLYWYRQTLGQGPEFLTYFQNEAQLEKSRLLSDRFSAERPKGSFSTLEIQRTEQGDSAMYLCASSLLQETQYFGPGTRLLVL.

The genes are TRBV18 and TRBJ2-7, with 7 bases that match TRBD2. CDR3 length equals 15 residues. J was trimmed by 3 bases and V by 2 bases; bases with no gene match: 7. Germline CDR1 is KGHSH and CDR2 is LQKENI. Written as DNA, the CDR3 is TGTGCCAGCTCACCAATGGCTAGCGGAAACTACGAGCAGTACGTC. This sequence encodes CASSPMASGNYEQYV.

This clone was seen more than once but under ten times. The chain has TRBV7-9 and TRBJ1-1; 7 nucleotides align to TRBD1. The CDR3 has 14 amino acids. Germline V gene sequence: CDR1 SEHNR, CDR2 FQNEAQ (reference sequence). The J segment lost 3 bases and the V segment lost 2 bases, leaving 3 bases of the junction unmatched. CDR3 amino acids: CASSLMQGDTEAFF. In DNA, the CDR3 is TGTGCCAGCAGCTTAATGCAGGGGGACACTGAAGCTTTCTTT.

This clone was detected a few times. The chain combines TRBV14 with TRBJ1-6; 7 nucleotides align to TRBD1. In germline, CDR1 is SGHDN, CDR2 FVKESK. The trim removed 1 base at V and 6 bases at J, leaving 9 bases unmatched. CDR3 length: 17 residues. DNA of the CDR3: TGTGCCAGCAGCCAAGGACAGGGCGATCTCCGTAATTCACCCCTCCACTTT. Translated: CASSQGQGDLRNSPLHF.

The chain is built from TRBV29-1 and TRBJ1-5, with TRBD1 identical over 10 bases. With 5 bases clipped from V and 4 bases from J, the junction kept 2 bases outside the gene matches. CDR1 is SQVTM and CDR2 is ANQGSEA in the germline V gene. This CDR3 has 13 amino acids. CDR3 region: CSVWTGGNQPQHF. As DNA, the CDR3 is TGCAGCGTTTGGACAGGGGGGAATCAGCCCCAGCATTTT.

V is TRBV27 and J is TRBJ1-5; D ambiguous. The length of the CDR3 is 13 residues. The V gene lost 5 bases and the J gene lost 5 bases, with 10 bases spanning the gap. CDR1 is MNHEY and CDR2 is SMNVEV in the germline V gene (reference sequence). CDR3 DNA: TGTGCCAGCAGTGTGGCACCTTATCAGCCCCAGCATTTT. This codes for CASSVAPYQPQHF.

This clone was seen only a few times. V gene TRBV7-6 combines with J gene TRBJ2-1; 7 bases are a match to TRBD1. The V gene end was trimmed by 5 bases and the J gene end by 2 bases; junction bases not matched to a gene: 6. There are 15 residues in the CDR3. Germline CDR1 SGHVS, CDR2 FNYEAQ. CDR3 in DNA: TGTGCCAGCAGCCCACGACAGGGCGCCTACAATGAGCAGTTCTTC. It specifies CASSPRQGAYNEQFF.

The genes are TRBV9 and TRBJ2-3, with TRBD2 identical over 10 bases. V dropped 1 base and J dropped 1; count of bases not matched to a gene: 0. From germline, CDR1 is SGDLS and CDR2 YYNGEE. CDR3 length: 15 amino acids. The CDR3 sequence: CASSVTSGGTDTQYF. CDR3 sequence (DNA): TGTGCCAGCAGCGTAACTAGCGGGGGCACAGATACGCAGTATTTT.

This chain joins TRBV10-1 and TRBJ1-1; D is unresolved. The V gene lost 4 bases and the J gene lost 4 bases, with 10 bases spanning the gap. The CDR3 extends over 13 amino acids. CDR1 WNHNN and CDR2 SYGVQD come from the germline V gene (reference sequence). CDR3 in amino acids: CASSAKRSTEAFF. DNA of the CDR3: TGCGCCAGCAGTGCGAAGAGGAGCACTGAAGCTTTCTTT.

The genes are TRBV4-1 and TRBJ2-3, with TRBD2 identical over 7 bases. Germline CDR1 reads MGHRA; CDR2 reads YSYEKL. The CDR3 has 16 amino acids. With 0 bases clipped from V and 4 bases from J, the junction kept 7 bases outside the gene matches. The CDR3 bases are TGCGCCAGCAGCCAAGAAGGCGGGGAGGGGCCAGATACGCAGTATTTT. Protein product: CASSQEGGEGPDTQYF.

The chain has TRBV27 and TRBJ1-1, with TRBD1 matching 8 bases. CDR3 size: 14 residues. After removal of 6 bases from V and 2 bases from J, the junction contained 5 bases not matched to a gene. Germline CDR1 reads MNHEY; CDR2 reads SMNVEV (reference sequence). CDR3 amino acids: CASSRTGINTEAFF. The CDR3, as DNA: TGTGCCAGCAGCCGGACAGGGATCAACACTGAAGCTTTCTTT.

J is TRBJ2-3 and V is TRBV4-1; TRBD2 agrees at 10 bases. The J segment lost 11 bases and the V segment lost 2 bases, leaving 16 bases of the junction unmatched. Germline V gene lookup returns CDR1 MGHRA and CDR2 YSYEKL. This CDR3 spans 17 amino acids. The CDR3 DNA reads TGCGCCAGCAGCCAAACTCTAGCGGGGGCGGGGGTCGTGGAGCAGTATTTT. It translates to CASSQTLAGAGVVEQYF.

The chain recombines TRBV7-8 with TRBJ1-5, with D uncertain. The germline V gene encodes CDR1 SGHVS and CDR2 FQNEAQ. Trimming took 3 bases from V and 4 from J, leaving 13 bases between them. The CDR3 is 15 residues long. CDR3 region: CASSFGRSANQPQHF. The CDR3 DNA follows: TGTGCCAGCAGCTTCGGTCGGTCTGCAAATCAGCCCCAGCATTTT.